The subject of this entry is one T cell receptor (beta chain). Its antigen is as yet unknown. Evenly divided among several immunoSEQ plates was the genomic DNA of each subset. Libraries were prepared by immunoSEQ multiplex PCR; TCRdb keeps only in-frame clonotypes and omits some of them. The data show about 92,000 clones, with 60% to 75% seen just once and roughly 49% held by the top ten. The sample is drawn from a study of shared clonotypes between healthy human individuals. General study findings and limits: Measured sharing among donors was expected to vary with sequencing depth. A reduction in generation probabilities was seen for non-shared clonotypes relative to those shared by all four donors.

CDR3 length: 13 amino acids. Deletions cut 5 bases from V and 3 bases from J, with 11 bases between. CDR1 is MGHDK, CDR2 SYGVNS, per germline. Researchers reported that CD8 memory united CD45RO+ cells with CCR7-negative CD45RA+ TemRA cells. This TCR was sampled from a man aged 25-45 years in good health. Sequencing was done on a sample of memory CD8+ T cells sorted from blood. The sample's subset: CD45RO+ cells pooled with CCR7-negative TemRA cells. The V call is TRBV25-1, the J call TRBJ2-7; D gene uncertain. The CDR3 DNA sequence: TGTGCCAGCAGTTCACCCAGGTACTACGAGCAGTACTTC. This gives the protein CASSSPRYYEQYF.